This entry lists 19 T cell receptor beta chains sequenced from one sample in a study of cytomegalovirus exposure and HLA in healthy donors. In the PCR, 60 Vbeta and 13 Jbeta primers were used. The repertoire was sequenced with immunoSEQ multiplex PCR; TCRdb's copy has only in-frame clones and lacks some. Seen here are about 150,000 clones, approximately 78% observed once, and the top ten hold about 2.4%. Sample: PBMCs. These receptors were obtained from a male donor in good health and CMV-seronegative.

The CDR3 loop is CAWQTGTLFNSPLHF. CDR3 DNA sequence: TGTGCCTGGCAGACAGGGACCCTGTTTAATTCACCCCTCCACTTT. The gene calls are TRBV30 and TRBJ1-6; 7 nucleotides match TRBD1. There are 15 residues in the CDR3. CDR1 is GTSNPN and CDR2 is SVGIG in the germline V gene (reference sequence). With 5 bases clipped from V and 6 bases from J, the junction kept 10 bases outside the gene matches.

The V gene is TRBV5-4, the J gene TRBJ2-1; 11 bases fit TRBD2. The CDR3 consists of 16 residues. J lost 6 bases, V lost 3 bases, and 8 bases had no gene match. CDR1 and CDR2 from the germline V gene are SGHNT and YYREEE (reference sequence). The CDR3 protein is CASSSTSGRVRNEQFF. DNA for the CDR3: TGTGCCAGCAGCTCTACTAGCGGGAGAGTGCGCAATGAGCAGTTCTTC.

The J gene is TRBJ1-2, the V gene TRBV7-2; TRBD1 matches at 9 bases. From germline, CDR1 is SGHTA and CDR2 FQGNSA. This CDR3 is 14 amino acids long. Trimming removed 3 bases from V and 6 bases from J; junction bases left unmatched: 5. CDR3: CASSFPGTGNGYTF. The CDR3 DNA is TGTGCCAGCAGCTTCCCCGGGACAGGGAATGGCTACACCTTC.

This clone was found a few times. The chain couples TRBV7-9 to TRBJ2-2, with 8 bases identical to TRBD2. V dropped 1 base and J dropped 0; count of bases not matched to a gene: 7. Germline CDR1 SEHNR, CDR2 FQNEAQ (reference sequence). CDR3 length equals 18 residues. The CDR3 coding sequence is TGTGCCAGCAGCTTAGAGGTTGCGGGGGGCCCGAACACCGGGGAGCTGTTTTTT. As protein: CASSLEVAGGPNTGELFF.

The CDR3 spells CASSQRQGRDEQYF. The CDR3 DNA follows: TGTGCCAGCTCGCAACGACAGGGTCGAGACGAGCAGTACTTC. This chain uses TRBV18 with TRBJ2-7, with 7 bases lining up with TRBD1. The germline V gene has CDR1 KGHSH and CDR2 LQKENI. Losses at the gene ends were 6 bases for V and 5 bases for J; bases not matched to a gene: 10. The CDR3 consists of 14 residues.

This chain uses TRBV29-1 with TRBJ2-7; possible D gene TRBD2, 5 bases. Germline V gives CDR1 SQVTM, CDR2 ANQGSEA. The CDR3 has 13 residues. Trimming shortened V by 6 bases and J by 6 bases, and 18 bases separated the two germline ends. For the CDR3, the DNA is TGCAGCGTCCTCCTGTCGGGATCAGGCGAGCAGTACTTC. Its protein is CSVLLSGSGEQYF.

The chain uses TRBV7-2 and TRBJ2-2, with 8 bases matching TRBD2. Per germline, CDR1 SGHTA and CDR2 FQGNSA. The V segment lost 4 bases and the J segment 8 bases; nucleotides outside the gene matches: 3. The CDR3 is 13 residues long. The CDR3 loop reads CASSSVAGGELFF. The CDR3 DNA sequence: TGTGCCAGCAGCTCCGTAGCGGGAGGGGAGCTGTTTTTT.

V and J are TRBV5-1 and TRBJ1-1, with 8 nucleotides matching TRBD1. This CDR3 is built from 19 residues. CDR1 and CDR2 (germline): SGHRS, YFSETQ. V dropped 4 bases and J dropped 0; count of bases not matched to a gene: 17. CDR3 residues: CASSLRGLRVTVVNTEAFF. DNA of the CDR3: TGCGCCAGCAGCCTCAGGGGGCTACGGGTTACAGTGGTGAACACTGAAGCTTTCTTT.

CDR3 protein: CASNRLEGEQYF. In DNA, the CDR3 is TGTGCCAGCAATCGACTAGAAGGGGAGCAGTACTTC. The V call is TRBV5-4, the J call TRBJ2-7; D is perhaps TRBD2 (6 bases). The V gene's germline CDR1 is SGHNT and CDR2 YYREEE (reference sequence). The CDR3 is 12 amino acids. V gave up 6 bases and J gave up 7 bases, with 14 bases separating them.

The CDR3 loop is CATSMLGTGELFF. DNA of the CDR3: TGTGCCACCAGCATGCTCGGCACCGGGGAGCTGTTTTTT. This sequence joins TRBV15 and TRBJ2-2; D ambiguous. V dropped 4 bases and J dropped 4 bases, with 7 bases sitting between them. The germline V gene encodes CDR1 LNHNV and CDR2 YYDKDF (reference sequence). The CDR3 sequence is 13 residues long. The whole variable domain, remainder taken from reference TRBV15 and TRBJ2-2, is DAMVIQNPRYQVTQFGKPVTLSCSQTLNHNVMYWYQQKSSQAPKLLFHYYDKDFNNEADTPDNFQSRRPNTSFCFLDIRSPGLGDTAMYLCATSMLGTGELFFGEGSRLTVL.

The chain employs TRBV18 and TRBJ2-7; 8 bases align to TRBD1. With V trimmed by 3 bases and J by 0 bases, 7 bases remained unmatched. Germline values: CDR1 KGHSH, CDR2 LQKENI. The CDR3 has 16 amino acids. DNA for the CDR3: TGTGCCAGCTCACCGCTCGGACAGGGCCGCTCCTACGAGCAGTACTTC. Protein sequence: CASSPLGQGRSYEQYF. Complete variable domain (other parts from reference TRBV18 and TRBJ2-7): NAGVMQNPRHLVRRRGQEARLRCSPMKGHSHVYWYRQLPEEGLKFMVYLQKENIIDESGMPKERFSAEFPKEGPSILRIQQVVRGDSAAYFCASSPLGQGRSYEQYFGPGTRLTVT.

The chain links TRBV6-5 to TRBJ2-7; 7 bases are shared with TRBD2. The CDR3 consists of 14 residues. V trimming: 2 bases; J trimming: 5 bases; junction bases outside the gene matches: 6. Looked up from germline, CDR1 is MNHEY and CDR2 is SVGAGI. The CDR3 sequence: CASSYGEGRDEQYF. The CDR3 DNA reads as TGTGCCAGCAGTTACGGGGAGGGCAGGGACGAGCAGTACTTC.

The rearrangement joins TRBV7-9 to TRBJ2-1; 7 positions agree with TRBD2. Germline V gene sequence: CDR1 SEHNR, CDR2 FQNEAQ (reference sequence). The V and J ends lost 1 base and 8 bases, in that order; junction bases with no gene match: 5. The CDR3 sequence is 14 residues long. The DNA for the CDR3 is TGTGCCAGCAGCTTAGGGCGGGAGAGAGATGAGCAGTTCTTC. This encodes CASSLGRERDEQFF.

The rearrangement uses TRBV7-6 and TRBJ2-1; 7 positions agree with TRBD1. The CDR3 loop spans 15 amino acids. Trimming at V came to 2 bases and at J to 8 bases, leaving 9 bases not matched to a gene. In germline, CDR1 is SGHVS, CDR2 FNYEAQ. The CDR3 nucleotides read TGTGCCAGCAGCTTATATAAGGGGGCGTTGGATGAGCAGTTCTTC. Amino acids: CASSLYKGALDEQFF.

Only a few counts were recorded for this clone. This sequence joins TRBV6-5 and TRBJ2-7, with 13 bases that match TRBD2. Trimming at V came to 5 bases and at J to 4 bases, leaving 2 bases not matched to a gene. The CDR3 loop spans 14 amino acids. CDR1 and CDR2 from the germline V gene are MNHEY and SVGAGI. The CDR3, as DNA: TGTGCCAGCAGTCGGACTAGCGGGAGATACGAGCAGTACTTC. Translation: CASSRTSGRYEQYF.

The chain employs TRBV9 and TRBJ2-2, with 9 positions matching TRBD1. The germline V gene has CDR1 SGDLS and CDR2 YYNGEE. Losses at the gene ends were 1 base for V and 2 bases for J; bases not matched to a gene: 3. This CDR3 spans 16 amino acids. CDR3 coding DNA: TGTGCCAGCAGCGTACGGGGACAGGGCAACACCGGGGAGCTGTTTTTT. Translation: CASSVRGQGNTGELFF.

This clone was counted a few times. The J gene is TRBJ1-1, the V gene TRBV28; TRBD1 is a possible D gene (5 bases). The germline V and J ends were trimmed by 3 bases and 1 base, with 15 bases remaining between them. Germline V gives CDR1 MDHEN, CDR2 SYDVKM. The CDR3 contains 16 residues. Written as DNA, the CDR3 is TGTGCCAGCAGTTTCAAAAGGGGCCAAAGGAACACTGAAGCTTTCTTT. It yields the protein CASSFKRGQRNTEAFF.

J is TRBJ2-7 and V is TRBV29-1, with a weak D call TRBD1 (6 bases). In germline, CDR1 is SQVTM, CDR2 ANQGSEA. The CDR3 runs to 13 residues. Trimming pared 7 bases from V and 4 bases from J, leaving 17 bases between. The CDR3: CSASQGTRYEQYF. CDR3 in DNA: TGCAGCGCCTCACAGGGAACGAGGTACGAGCAGTACTTC.

The chain has TRBV2 and TRBJ2-3; maybe TRBD1 (6 bases). The ends were cut back, 4 bases at V and 3 bases at J, with 14 bases in the middle. CDR1 is SNHLY, CDR2 FYNNEI, per germline. The CDR3 is 15 residues long. The CDR3 sequence: CASSVFKGTTDTQYF. DNA for the CDR3: TGTGCCAGCAGTGTTTTTAAGGGGACAACAGATACGCAGTATTTT.